Presented here are 8 T cell receptor beta chains from one specimen sequenced in a study of cytomegalovirus exposure and HLA in healthy donors. PCR was performed using 60 Vbeta and 13 Jbeta primers. This table comes from immunoSEQ multiplex PCR, and its TCRdb copy is limited to in-frame clones, with some not included. Of 170,000 or so clones in the sample, more than 60% were seen once. The specimen was PBMCs. These receptors were taken from a woman aged 50 to 60 in good health and CMV-seropositive.

This sequence joins TRBV28 and TRBJ2-5; tentative D call: TRBD2 (7 bases). The J call may not be correct, given that the DNA end is closer to TRBJ2-7. Germline V gene data show CDR1 as MDHEN and CDR2 as SYDVKM. This CDR3 region has 14 residues. CDR3 coding DNA: TGTGCCAGCAGTTCCCCCGGGGGGCCGCGCGAGCAGTACTTC. Translation gives CASSSPGGPREQYF.

The chain carries TRBV6-5 and TRBJ2-1; D is perhaps TRBD2 (6 bases). The CDR3 runs 14 residues. V was trimmed by 5 bases and J by 2 bases, leaving 10 bases between them. Germline CDR1 is MNHEY and CDR2 is SVGAGI. Written as DNA, the CDR3 is TGTGCCAGCAGTCGACTAGAGACCTACAATGAGCAGTTCTTC. Amino acid sequence: CASSRLETYNEQFF.

The J gene is TRBJ2-3, the V gene TRBV9, with 13 bases aligning to TRBD2. The CDR3 totals 15 residues. Germline CDR1 is SGDLS and CDR2 is YYNGEE. The junction had 0 bases not matched to a gene; V was cut back by 0 bases and J by 5 bases. CDR3 nucleotide sequence: TGTGCCAGCAGCGTAGGGACTAGCGGGGGAGATACGCAGTATTTT. The encoded protein is CASSVGTSGGDTQYF.

J is TRBJ2-1 and V is TRBV28; 8 nucleotides agree with TRBD1. Germline V lookup: CDR1 MDHEN, CDR2 SYDVKM. Trimming cost V 4 bases and J 6 bases; bases outside gene matches: 11. CDR3 length: 16 residues. The CDR3 coding sequence is TGTGCCAGCAGTTCTACCGGGACAGGTAGGGTCAATGAGCAGTTCTTC. Translating it yields CASSSTGTGRVNEQFF.

This chain joins TRBV6-4 and TRBJ2-3; TRBD1 might be the D (5 bases). Trimming removed 2 bases from V and 2 bases from J, with 11 bases in between. This CDR3 has 15 amino acids. Germline V gene sequence: CDR1 MRHNA, CDR2 SNTAGT. For the CDR3, the DNA is TGTGCCAGCAGTGACAGGGGCAGCCTCACAGATACGCAGTATTTT. It encodes CASSDRGSLTDTQYF.

This chain joins TRBV10-3 and TRBJ1-3; D gene ambiguous. Germline-derived CDR1 and CDR2 are ENHRY and SYGVKD. V shed 3 bases and J shed 0 bases, with 18 bases lying between them. The CDR3 extends over 18 amino acids. CDR3 in DNA: TGTGCCATCAGTGACTTGTTTGACGGGAAAAGCTCTGGAAACACCATATATTTT. This encodes CAISDLFDGKSSGNTIYF.

The V and J genes are TRBV19 and TRBJ2-1, with 14 bases lining up with TRBD2. CDR3 size: 15 residues. V was pared by 5 bases and J by 9 bases, with 6 bases of the junction left unmatched. Germline V CDR1 and CDR2: LNHDA, SQIVND (reference sequence). The CDR3 DNA is TGTGCCAGTAGTCCGGGACTAGCGGGAGTTAGTGAGCAGTTCTTC. Residues: CASSPGLAGVSEQFF. Filled out from reference TRBV19 and TRBJ2-1, the complete variable domain reads DGGITQSPKYLFRKEGQNVTLSCEQNLNHDAMYWYRQDPGQGLRLIYYSQIVNDFQKGDIAEGYSVSREKKESFPLTVTSAQKNPTAFYLCASSPGLAGVSEQFFGPGTRLTVL.

The chain links TRBV7-2 to TRBJ1-2; D remains unclear. The V end was cut by 5 bases, the J end by 5 bases, with 9 bases between. This CDR3 comprises 12 residues. Germline CDR1 reads SGHTA; CDR2 reads FQGNSA. CDR3 protein: CASSPPRYGYTF. Here the CDR3 DNA reads TGTGCCAGCAGCCCCCCGAGGTATGGCTACACCTTC.